Listed here are 3 T cell receptor beta chains from one sample, sequenced in a study of cytomegalovirus exposure and HLA in healthy donors (dated by TCRdb to about 2017). Libraries were constructed by the immunoSEQ multiplex PCR assay. Drawn from immuneACCESS, this table holds only the in-frame rearrangements with V and J called that TCRdb kept. Clones are partly lost; checked studies trace under half to an unresolved V gene and leave the rest unexplained. The sample has roughly 200,000 clones on record, roughly 86% of them singletons. Clones ranked in the top ten supply 7.2% of the sample. The sample comprised PBMCs. Receptors originate from a man aged 25 to 40 in good health and CMV-seropositive.

The genes are TRBV5-5 and TRBJ1-1, with D uncertain. Germline lookup yields CDR1 SGHKS and CDR2 YYEKEE (reference sequence). V was cut by 2 bases and J by 1 base, with 3 bases left in between. The length of the CDR3 is 12 residues. The CDR3 DNA is TGTGCCAGCAGCTTTGGGAACACTGAAGCTTTCTTT. This codes for CASSFGNTEAFF.

The rearrangement uses TRBV7-3 and TRBJ2-5; D is uncertain. The CDR3 is made up of 13 amino acids. V was trimmed by 4 bases and J by 4 bases, leaving 10 bases between them. Germline V CDR1 and CDR2: SGHTA, FQGTGA. The CDR3 DNA is TGTGCCAGCAGCTCCCATTGGGGAGAGACCCAGTACTTC. Translation: CASSSHWGETQYF. The full variable domain, completed using reference TRBV7-3 and TRBJ2-5, is GAGVSQTPSNKVTEKGKYVELRCDPISGHTALYWYRQSLGQGPEFLIYFQGTGAADDSGLPNDRFFAVRPEGSVSTLKIQRTERGDSAVYLCASSSHWGETQYFGPGTRLLVL.

V and J are TRBV28 and TRBJ2-7; D is unresolved. Trimming left V 3 bases short and J 9 bases short, with 12 bases between. The CDR3 extends over 12 amino acids. Germline CDR1 MDHEN, CDR2 SYDVKM. The CDR3 spells CASSFSRSGQYF. The CDR3 bases are TGTGCCAGCAGTTTTTCTCGATCGGGGCAGTACTTC.